This entry lists 9 T cell receptor beta chains sequenced from one sample in a study of long-term antiretroviral therapy in people with HIV. They ran version v3.0 of the immunoSEQ assay at survey level. TCRdb's table, derived via immunoSEQ multiplex PCR, lists solely in-frame clones and lacks some. Of around 26,000 clones in the sample, 70% to 85% are singletons; the top ten hold approximately 9.1%. The input for sequencing was unsorted PBMCs, taken 1.2 years after starting antiretroviral therapy. All receptors come from a woman in her 40s with HIV.

V usage is TRBV5-5 and J usage is TRBJ1-1; D not certain. CDR1 and CDR2 (germline): SGHKS, YYEKEE (reference sequence). This CDR3 has 15 residues. V was cut by 4 bases and J by 3 bases, with 16 bases left in between. CDR3 coding DNA: TGTGCCAGCAGCCCCCGGTTGGGATGGGACACTGAAGCTTTCTTT. It yields the protein CASSPRLGWDTEAFF. Complete variable domain (other parts from reference TRBV5-5 and TRBJ1-1): DAGVTQSPTHLIKTRGQQVTLRCSPISGHKSVSWYQQVLGQGPQFIFQYYEKEERGRGNFPDRFSARQFPNYSSELNVNALLLGDSALYLCASSPRLGWDTEAFFGQGTRLTVV.

This clone occurred a few times. The chain is built from TRBV2 and TRBJ2-7, with 7 bases aligning to TRBD2. The CDR3 contains 13 residues. Trimming removed 6 bases from V and 2 bases from J; junction bases left unmatched: 4. Germline V gene lookup returns CDR1 SNHLY and CDR2 FYNNEI. CDR3 region: CASRDGLAYEQYF. In DNA form, the CDR3 reads TGTGCCAGCAGGGACGGACTAGCCTACGAGCAGTACTTC.

The V gene is TRBV30, the J gene TRBJ1-1, with D unclear. Germline CDR1 and CDR2: GTSNPN and SVGIG (reference sequence). The V end lost 1 base, the J end lost 8 bases, and 8 bases lay between the germline ends. The CDR3 is made up of 11 amino acids. For the CDR3, the DNA is TGTGCCTGGAGTGCCCAAAGGGAAGCTTTCTTT. Its translation is CAWSAQREAFF.

The chain links TRBV4-1 to TRBJ2-7; a possible D gene is TRBD1 (6 bases). Trimming took 3 bases from V and 4 from J, leaving 13 bases between them. CDR1 is MGHRA and CDR2 is YSYEKL in the germline V gene. This CDR3 spans 14 amino acids. CDR3 residues: CASSHGRTDYEQYF. For the CDR3, the DNA is TGCGCCAGCAGCCACGGCCGGACAGATTACGAGCAGTACTTC.

CDR3 sequence (DNA): TGTGCCAGCAGGCGCGTTTCGAACACTGAAGCTTTCTTT. This sequence encodes CASRRVSNTEAFF. The genes are TRBV6-6 and TRBJ1-1; D not certain. Germline-derived CDR1 and CDR2 are MNHNY and SVGAGI (reference sequence). V was pared by 6 bases and J by 1 base, with 9 bases between. The CDR3 runs 13 residues.

The chain couples TRBV13 to TRBJ2-3; D may be TRBD1 (5 bases). This CDR3 is 14 amino acids long. The V end was cut by 2 bases, the J end by 4 bases, with 10 bases between. CDR1 is PRHDT, CDR2 FYEKMQ, per germline (reference sequence). The CDR3 reads CASSLSQGADTQYF. The DNA for the CDR3 is TGTGCCAGCAGCTTATCGCAGGGCGCAGATACGCAGTATTTT.

The chain uses TRBV6-6 and TRBJ1-2, with D perhaps TRBD1 (6 bases). V gave up 5 bases and J gave up 2 bases, with 15 bases separating them. This CDR3 contains 15 residues. Germline CDR1 is MNHNY and CDR2 is SVGAGI (reference sequence). CDR3: CASSTVGGGNYGYTF. The CDR3 DNA follows: TGTGCCAGCAGTACAGTAGGGGGGGGGAACTATGGCTACACCTTC.

This chain uses TRBV5-6 with TRBJ2-3; 10 positions match TRBD2. The CDR3 length is 19 residues. In germline, CDR1 is SGHDT, CDR2 YYEEEE. With V trimmed by 0 bases and J by 2 bases, 12 bases remained unmatched. The CDR3 sequence is CASSLDPSGGALYTDTQYF. The CDR3 bases are TGTGCCAGCAGCTTGGATCCTAGCGGGGGAGCCTTATACACAGATACGCAGTATTTT. Supplemented by reference TRBV5-6 and TRBJ2-3, the full variable domain reads DAGVTQSPTHLIKTRGQQVTLRCSPKSGHDTVSWYQQALGQGPQFIFQYYEEEERQRGNFPDRFSGHQFPNYSSELNVNALLLGDSALYLCASSLDPSGGALYTDTQYFGPGTRLTVL.

The J gene is TRBJ1-2, the V gene TRBV7-9, with a tentative D call TRBD1 (6 bases). V was pared by 5 bases and J by 6 bases, with 13 bases between. The CDR3 length is 13 residues. Germline CDR1 and CDR2: SEHNR and FQNEAQ (reference sequence). The CDR3 DNA sequence: TGTGCCAGCAGCACCAGGGGAGGGGATGGCTACACCTTC. Translation: CASSTRGGDGYTF. Using reference TRBV7-9 and TRBJ1-2 for the parts outside the CDR3, the full variable domain is DTGVSQNPRHKITKRGQNVTFRCDPISEHNRLYWYRQTLGQGPEFLTYFQNEAQLEKSRLLSDRFSAERPKGSFSTLEIQRTEQGDSAMYLCASSTRGGDGYTFGSGTRLTVV.